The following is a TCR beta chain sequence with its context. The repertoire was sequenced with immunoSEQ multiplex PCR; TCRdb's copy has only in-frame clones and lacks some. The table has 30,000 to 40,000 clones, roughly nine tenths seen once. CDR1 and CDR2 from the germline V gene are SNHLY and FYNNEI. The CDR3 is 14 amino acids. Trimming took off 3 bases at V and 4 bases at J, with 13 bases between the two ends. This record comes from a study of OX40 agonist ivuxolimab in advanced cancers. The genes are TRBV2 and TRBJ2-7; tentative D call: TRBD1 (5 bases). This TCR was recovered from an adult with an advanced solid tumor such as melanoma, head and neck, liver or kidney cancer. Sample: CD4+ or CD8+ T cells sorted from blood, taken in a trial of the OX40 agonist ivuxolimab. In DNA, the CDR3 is TGTGCCAGCAGTGAGGGCAGGGTGCGGTACGAGCAGTACTTC. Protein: CASSEGRVRYEQYF. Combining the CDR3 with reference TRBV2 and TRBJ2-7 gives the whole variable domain EPEVTQTPSHQVTQMGQEVILRCVPISNHLYFYWYRQILGQKVEFLVSFYNNEISEKSEIFDDQFSVERPDGSNFTLKIRSTKLEDSAMYFCASSEGRVRYEQYFGPGTRLTVT.